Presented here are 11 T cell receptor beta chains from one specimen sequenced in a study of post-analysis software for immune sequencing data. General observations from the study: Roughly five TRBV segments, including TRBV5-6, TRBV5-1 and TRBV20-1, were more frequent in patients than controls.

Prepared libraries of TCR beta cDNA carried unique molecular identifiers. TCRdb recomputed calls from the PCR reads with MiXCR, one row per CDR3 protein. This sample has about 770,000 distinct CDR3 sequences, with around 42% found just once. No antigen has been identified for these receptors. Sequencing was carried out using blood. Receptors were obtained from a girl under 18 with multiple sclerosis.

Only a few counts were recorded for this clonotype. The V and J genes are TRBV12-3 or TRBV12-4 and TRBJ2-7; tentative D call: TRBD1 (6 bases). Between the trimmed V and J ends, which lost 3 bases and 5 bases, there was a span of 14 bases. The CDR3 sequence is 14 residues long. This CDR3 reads CASSLRGQLDEQYF. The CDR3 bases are TGTGCCAGCAGTTTGAGGGGACAATTGGACGAGCAGTACTTC.

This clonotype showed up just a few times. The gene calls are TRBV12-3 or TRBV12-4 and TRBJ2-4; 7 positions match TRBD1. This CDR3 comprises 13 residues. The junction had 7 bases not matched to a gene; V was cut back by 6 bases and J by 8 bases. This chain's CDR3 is CASSSGQGDIQYF. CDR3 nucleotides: TGTGCCAGCAGCTCCGGGCAGGGGGACATTCAGTACTTC.

CDR3 nucleotide sequence: TGTGCCAGCAGTCATGGGGCTTGGGATGAGCAGTTCTTC. Amino acid sequence: CASSHGAWDEQFF. The V gene is TRBV6-2 or TRBV6-3, the J gene TRBJ2-1, with D tentatively TRBD1 (5 bases). Trimming stripped 5 bases from V and 8 bases from J, with 13 bases between. The CDR3 is made up of 13 amino acids. In germline, CDR1 is MNHEY, CDR2 SVGEGT.

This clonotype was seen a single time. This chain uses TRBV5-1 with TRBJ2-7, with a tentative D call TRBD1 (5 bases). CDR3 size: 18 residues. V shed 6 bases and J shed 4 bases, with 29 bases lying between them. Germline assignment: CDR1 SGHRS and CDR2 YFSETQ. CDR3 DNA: TGCGCCAGCAATCCTAAGCCGCCTTCGTTTCTAGGGGCGTACGAGCAGTACTTC. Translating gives CASNPKPPSFLGAYEQYF.

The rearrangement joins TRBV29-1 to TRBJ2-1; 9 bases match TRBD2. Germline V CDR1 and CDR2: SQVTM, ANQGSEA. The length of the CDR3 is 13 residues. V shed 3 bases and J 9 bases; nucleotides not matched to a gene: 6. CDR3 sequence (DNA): TGCAGCGTTGAGGTAGCGGGAGAGGGTGAGCAGTTCTTC. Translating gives CSVEVAGEGEQFF.

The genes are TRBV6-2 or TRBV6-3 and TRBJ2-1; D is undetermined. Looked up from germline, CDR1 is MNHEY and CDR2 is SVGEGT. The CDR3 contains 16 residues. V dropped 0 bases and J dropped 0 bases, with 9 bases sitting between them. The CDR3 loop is CASSYSPSSSYNEQFF. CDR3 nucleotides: TGTGCCAGCAGTTACTCGCCGTCTAGCTCCTACAATGAGCAGTTCTTC.

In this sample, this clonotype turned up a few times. In DNA, the CDR3 is TGCAGTGCTAGAGGAGGGAGCAGCTATGGCTACACCTTC. Its translation: CSARGGSSYGYTF. This chain connects TRBV20-1 to TRBJ1-2, with no clear D. The germline V gene has CDR1 DFQATT and CDR2 SNEGSKA (reference sequence). Trimming took 1 base from V and 4 from J, leaving 10 bases between them. This CDR3 has 13 amino acids.

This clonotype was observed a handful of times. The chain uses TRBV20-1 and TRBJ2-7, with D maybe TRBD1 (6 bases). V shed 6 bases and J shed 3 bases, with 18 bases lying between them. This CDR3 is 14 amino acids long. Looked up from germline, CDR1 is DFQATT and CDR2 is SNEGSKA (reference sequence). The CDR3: CSAPREGENYEQYF. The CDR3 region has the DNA TGCAGTGCCCCGAGAGAGGGGGAGAACTACGAGCAGTACTTC.

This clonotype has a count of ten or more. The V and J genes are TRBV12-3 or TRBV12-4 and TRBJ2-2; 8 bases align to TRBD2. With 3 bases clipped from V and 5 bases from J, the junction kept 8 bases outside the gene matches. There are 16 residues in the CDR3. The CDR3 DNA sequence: TGTGCCAGCAGTTTGATGGCGGGAGGACATACCGGGGAGCTGTTTTTT. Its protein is CASSLMAGGHTGELFF.

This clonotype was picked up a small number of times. DNA for the CDR3: TGCGCCAGCAGTCATAACCCGTGGCGGGAGGGTTGGAATGAGCAGTTCTTC. It translates to CASSHNPWREGWNEQFF. The rearrangement joins TRBV5-1 to TRBJ2-1; 9 nucleotides align to TRBD2. The CDR3 is 17 amino acids. Germline loops: CDR1 SGHRS, CDR2 YFSETQ. Trimming at V came to 5 bases and at J to 7 bases, leaving 16 bases not matched to a gene. The whole variable domain, filled in from reference TRBV5-1 and TRBJ2-1, reads KAGVTQTPRYLIKTRGQQVTLSCSPISGHRSVSWYQQTPGQGLQFLFEYFSETQRNKGNFPGRFSGRQFSNSRSEMNVSTLELGDSALYLCASSHNPWREGWNEQFFGPGTRLTVL.

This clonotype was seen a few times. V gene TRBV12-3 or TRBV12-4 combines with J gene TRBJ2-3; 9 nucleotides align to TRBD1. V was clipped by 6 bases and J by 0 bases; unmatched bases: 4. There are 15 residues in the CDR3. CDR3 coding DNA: TGTGCCAGCAGACCCGGACAGGGGAGCACAGATACGCAGTATTTT. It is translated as CASRPGQGSTDTQYF.